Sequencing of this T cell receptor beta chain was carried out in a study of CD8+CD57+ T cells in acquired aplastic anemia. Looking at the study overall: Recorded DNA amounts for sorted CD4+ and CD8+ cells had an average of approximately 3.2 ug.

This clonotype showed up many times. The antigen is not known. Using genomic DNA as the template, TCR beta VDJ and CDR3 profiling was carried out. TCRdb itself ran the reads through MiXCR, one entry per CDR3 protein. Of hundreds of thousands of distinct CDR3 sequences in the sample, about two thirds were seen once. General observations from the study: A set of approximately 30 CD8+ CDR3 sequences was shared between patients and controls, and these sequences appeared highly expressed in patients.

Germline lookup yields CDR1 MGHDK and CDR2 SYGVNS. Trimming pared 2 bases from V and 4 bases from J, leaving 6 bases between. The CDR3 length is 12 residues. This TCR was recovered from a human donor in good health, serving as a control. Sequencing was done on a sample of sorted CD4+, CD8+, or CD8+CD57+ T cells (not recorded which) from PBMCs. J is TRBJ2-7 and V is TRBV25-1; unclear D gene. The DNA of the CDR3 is TGTGCCAGCAGTGAAAACGGGTACGAGCAGTACTTC. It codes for CASSENGYEQYF.